The 7 T cell receptor beta chains listed next were all sequenced from one sample in a study of control samples from healthy donors and cancer patients. Data came from immunoSEQ multiplex PCR; TCRdb stores just in-frame clones and leaves some out. Of fewer than 500,000 clones detected, 75% to 95% appear once; the ten largest clones hold more than 6%. The sequenced sample was PBMCs. These receptors all come from a man aged 35-49 years with head and neck cancer.

The chain combines TRBV18 with TRBJ2-3; 12 bases fit TRBD2. Germline V CDR1 and CDR2: KGHSH, LQKENI. The CDR3 length is 18 residues. The V gene end was trimmed by 4 bases and the J gene end by 3 bases; junction bases not matched to a gene: 11. CDR3 in DNA: TGTGCCAGCTCACGAGAAAATCTAGCGGGAGGGCTAACAGATACGCAGTATTTT. As protein: CASSRENLAGGLTDTQYF.

V usage is TRBV4-2 and J usage is TRBJ1-5; 9 positions match TRBD1. Trimming cost V 0 bases and J 11 bases; bases outside gene matches: 14. This CDR3 has 17 residues. The germline V gene encodes CDR1 LGHNA and CDR2 YNFKEQ. CDR3 region: CASSQDEGGQGRRTQHF. The CDR3 coding sequence is TGTGCCAGCAGCCAAGATGAGGGGGGACAGGGCCGAAGGACCCAGCATTTT.

The V gene is TRBV5-8, the J gene TRBJ1-5, with 9 bases that match TRBD1. CDR3 length: 18 amino acids. Trimming removed 2 bases from V and 4 bases from J; junction bases left unmatched: 13. Germline lookup yields CDR1 SGHTS and CDR2 YDEGEE. CDR3 residues: CASSFFRGQGITNQPQHF. CDR3 DNA sequence: TGTGCCAGCAGCTTTTTTAGGGGACAGGGTATAACAAATCAGCCCCAGCATTTT.

The rearrangement joins TRBV7-2 to TRBJ2-7; 8 bases are a match to TRBD1. The germline V gene has CDR1 SGHTA and CDR2 FQGNSA. The CDR3 is 16 amino acids. V lost 5 bases and J lost 0; bases outside the gene matches: 9. CDR3 residues: CASSPSGQGSSYEQYF. The CDR3 nucleotides read TGTGCCAGCAGCCCCTCCGGACAGGGTAGCTCCTACGAGCAGTACTTC.

V usage is TRBV19 and J usage is TRBJ2-1; 12 positions match TRBD1. Germline values: CDR1 LNHDA, CDR2 SQIVND (reference sequence). This CDR3 contains 14 residues. V shed 7 bases, J shed 12 bases, and the junction held 10 bases outside the gene matches. This CDR3 reads CASNTRDRGPGQFF. As DNA, the CDR3 is TGTGCCAGTAATACCAGGGACAGGGGGCCGGGGCAGTTCTTC.

V gene TRBV3-1 (or the pseudogene TRBV3-2) combines with J gene TRBJ2-5; D may match TRBD1 or TRBD2 (5 bases each). This CDR3 is built from 13 residues. V was clipped by 4 bases and J by 4 bases, with 10 bases between them. Germline values: CDR1 LGHDT, CDR2 YNNKEL (reference sequence). The DNA of the CDR3 is TGTGCCAGCAGCCGGGACCCTCGAGAGACCCAGTACTTC. Translating it yields CASSRDPRETQYF.

In the case of this clone: This sample also contains other DNA sequences that code for the same CDR3. The chain employs TRBV5-1 and TRBJ2-5; weak D call: TRBD1 (6 bases). From germline, CDR1 is SGHRS and CDR2 YFSETQ. This CDR3 is built from 14 residues. The V end was cut by 4 bases, the J end by 3 bases, with 13 bases between. As DNA, the CDR3 is TGCGCCAGCAGCCCGGGCAGGGGAGAAGAGACCCAGTACTTC. Translating it yields CASSPGRGEETQYF.